The clone carrying this T cell receptor (beta chain) was seen a handful of times. What it binds is unknown. The data stem from a study of cytomegalovirus exposure and HLA in healthy donors. Primers: 60 Vbeta forward and 13 Jbeta reverse. Data came from immunoSEQ multiplex PCR; TCRdb stores just in-frame clones and leaves some out. Among some 110,000 clones listed, roughly 70% were seen once. The study, taken as a whole, reports: Analyzed later, association rates of TCRs varied across HLA loci, with DRB1 most and HLA-C fewest. HLA allele associations emerged for around 16,000 TCR beta sequences in a later analysis, at 0.05 false discovery rate. Relative to the approximately 670-donor mean, N-insertions were reportedly fewer in an Asian-associated ancestry cluster in a later analysis.

The length of the CDR3 is 15 residues. J was trimmed by 4 bases and V by 0 bases; bases with no gene match: 1. The germline gives CDR1 WNHNN, CDR2 SYGVQD (reference sequence). These donors counted as nominally healthy when sampled, but unrecorded immune exposures were likely. The receptor was derived from a man younger than 45 in good health and CMV-seropositive. This rearrangement joins TRBV10-1 to TRBJ2-1; 9 bases are shared with TRBD2. The sequencing sample was made of PBMCs. The CDR3 spells CASSESSGGYNEQFF. CDR3 DNA: TGCGCCAGCAGTGAGTCTAGCGGGGGTTACAATGAGCAGTTCTTC.